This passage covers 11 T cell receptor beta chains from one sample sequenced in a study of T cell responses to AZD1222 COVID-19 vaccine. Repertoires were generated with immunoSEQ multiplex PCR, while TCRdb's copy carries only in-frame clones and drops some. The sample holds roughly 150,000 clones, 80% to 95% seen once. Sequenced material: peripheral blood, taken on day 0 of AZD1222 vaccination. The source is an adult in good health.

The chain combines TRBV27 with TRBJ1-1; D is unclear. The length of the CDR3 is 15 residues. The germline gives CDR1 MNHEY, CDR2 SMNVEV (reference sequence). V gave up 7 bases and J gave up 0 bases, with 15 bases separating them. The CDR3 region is CASTLSWGMNTEAFF. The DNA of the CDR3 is TGTGCCAGCACCCTCAGTTGGGGTATGAACACTGAAGCTTTCTTT.

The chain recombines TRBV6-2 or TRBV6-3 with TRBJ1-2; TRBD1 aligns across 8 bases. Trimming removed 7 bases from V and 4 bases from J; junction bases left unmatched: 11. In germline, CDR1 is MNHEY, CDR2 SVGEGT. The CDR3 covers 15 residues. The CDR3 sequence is CASNPRQGRFYGYTF. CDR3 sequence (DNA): TGTGCCAGCAACCCGAGACAGGGGAGGTTCTATGGCTACACCTTC.

The DNA for the CDR3 is TGTGCCAGCAGCCGGACAGGGAATAACTATGGCTACACCTTC. This encodes CASSRTGNNYGYTF. The chain combines TRBV6-5 with TRBJ1-2; 8 bases line up with TRBD1. J lost 1 base, V lost 6 bases, and 4 bases had no gene match. The CDR3 has 14 amino acids. CDR1 and CDR2 from the germline V gene are MNHEY and SVGAGI.

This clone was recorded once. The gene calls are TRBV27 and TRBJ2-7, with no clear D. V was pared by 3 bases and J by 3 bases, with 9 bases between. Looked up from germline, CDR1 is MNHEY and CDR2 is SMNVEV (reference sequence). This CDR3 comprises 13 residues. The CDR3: CASSFGVGYEQYF. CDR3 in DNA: TGTGCCAGCAGTTTTGGGGTGGGCTACGAGCAGTACTTC.

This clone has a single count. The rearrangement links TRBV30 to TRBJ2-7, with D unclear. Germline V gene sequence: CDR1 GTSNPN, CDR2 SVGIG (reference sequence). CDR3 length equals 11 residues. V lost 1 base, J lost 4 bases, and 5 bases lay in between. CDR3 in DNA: TGTGCCTGGAGTGACGGGTACGAGCAGTACTTC. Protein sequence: CAWSDGYEQYF.

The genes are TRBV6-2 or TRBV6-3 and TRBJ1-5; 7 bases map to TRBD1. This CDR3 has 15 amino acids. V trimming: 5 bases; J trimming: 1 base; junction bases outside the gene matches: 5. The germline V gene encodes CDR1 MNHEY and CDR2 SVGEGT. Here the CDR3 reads CASSGEGGSNQPQHF. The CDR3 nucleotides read TGTGCCAGCAGTGGGGAAGGGGGCAGCAATCAGCCCCAGCATTTT.

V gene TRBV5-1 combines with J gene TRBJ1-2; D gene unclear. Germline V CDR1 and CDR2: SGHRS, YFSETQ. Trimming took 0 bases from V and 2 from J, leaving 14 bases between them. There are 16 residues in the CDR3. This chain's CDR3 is CASSLGRWGGNYGYTF. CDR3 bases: TGCGCCAGCAGCTTGGGGCGATGGGGAGGAAACTATGGCTACACCTTC.

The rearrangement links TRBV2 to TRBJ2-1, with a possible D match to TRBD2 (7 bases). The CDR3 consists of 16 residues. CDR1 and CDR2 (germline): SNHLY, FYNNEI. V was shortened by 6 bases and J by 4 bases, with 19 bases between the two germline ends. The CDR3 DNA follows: TGTGCCAGCAGGGGGGCCGGCGGGGGACTATACAATGAGCAGTTCTTC. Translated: CASRGAGGGLYNEQFF. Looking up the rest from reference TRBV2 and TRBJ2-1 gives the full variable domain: EPEVTQTPSHQVTQMGQEVILRCVPISNHLYFYWYRQILGQKVEFLVSFYNNEISEKSEIFDDQFSVERPDGSNFTLKIRSTKLEDSAMYFCASRGAGGGLYNEQFFGPGTRLTVL.

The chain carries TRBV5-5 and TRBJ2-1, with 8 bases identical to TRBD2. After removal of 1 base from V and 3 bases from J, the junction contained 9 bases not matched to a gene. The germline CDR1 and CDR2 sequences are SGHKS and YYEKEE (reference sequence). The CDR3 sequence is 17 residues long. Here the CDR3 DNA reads TGTGCCAGCAGCTTGAAGACCGGGAGGGGGGACTACAATGAGCAGTTCTTC. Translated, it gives CASSLKTGRGDYNEQFF. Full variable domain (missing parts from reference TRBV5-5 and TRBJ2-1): DAGVTQSPTHLIKTRGQQVTLRCSPISGHKSVSWYQQVLGQGPQFIFQYYEKEERGRGNFPDRFSARQFPNYSSELNVNALLLGDSALYLCASSLKTGRGDYNEQFFGPGTRLTVL.

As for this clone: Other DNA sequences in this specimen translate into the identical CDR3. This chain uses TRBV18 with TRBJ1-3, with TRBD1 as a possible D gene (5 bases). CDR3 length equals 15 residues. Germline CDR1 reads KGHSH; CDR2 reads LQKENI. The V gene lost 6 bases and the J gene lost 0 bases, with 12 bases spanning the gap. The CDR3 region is CASSPDRSSGNTIYF. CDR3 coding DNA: TGTGCCAGCTCCCCCGACAGAAGCTCTGGAAACACCATATATTTT.

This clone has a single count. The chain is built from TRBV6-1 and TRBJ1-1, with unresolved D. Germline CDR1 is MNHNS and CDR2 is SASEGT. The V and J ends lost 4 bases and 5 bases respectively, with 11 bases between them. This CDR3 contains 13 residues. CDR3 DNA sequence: TGTGCCAGCAGTGTAGCCGTTCGGACTGAAGCTTTCTTT. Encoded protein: CASSVAVRTEAFF.